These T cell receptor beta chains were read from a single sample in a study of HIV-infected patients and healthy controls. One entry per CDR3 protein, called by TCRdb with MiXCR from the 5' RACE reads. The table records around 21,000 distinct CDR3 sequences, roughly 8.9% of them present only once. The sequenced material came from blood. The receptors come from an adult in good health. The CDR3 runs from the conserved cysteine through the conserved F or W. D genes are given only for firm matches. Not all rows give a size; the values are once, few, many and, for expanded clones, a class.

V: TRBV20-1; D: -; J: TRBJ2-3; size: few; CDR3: CSARDNRQGTDTQYF; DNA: TGCAGTGCTAGAGATAACAGACAGGGCACAGATACGCAGTATTTT
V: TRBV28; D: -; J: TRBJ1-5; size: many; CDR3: CASGISSGLNQPQHF; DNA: TGTGCCAGCGGAATTTCATCGGGGCTAAATCAGCCCCAGCATTTT
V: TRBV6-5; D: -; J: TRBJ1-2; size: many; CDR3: CASSSNTGRLYGYTF; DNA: TGTGCCAGCAGTTCCAACACAGGGAGACTCTATGGCTACACCTTC
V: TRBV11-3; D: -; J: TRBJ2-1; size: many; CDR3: CASSLGQRADNEQFF; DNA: TGTGCCAGCAGCTTAGGGCAGCGGGCGGATAATGAGCAGTTCTTC
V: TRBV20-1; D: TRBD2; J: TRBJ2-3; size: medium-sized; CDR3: CSAGTRLTDTQYF; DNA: TGCAGTGCTGGGACTAGGCTGACAGATACGCAGTATTTT
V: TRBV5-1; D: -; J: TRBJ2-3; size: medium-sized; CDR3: CASSLGTSTDTQYF; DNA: TGCGCCAGCAGCTTGGGGACTAGCACAGATACGCAGTATTTT
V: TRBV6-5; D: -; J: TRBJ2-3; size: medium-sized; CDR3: CASSRSTDTQYF; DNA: TGTGCCAGCTCGCGCAGCACAGATACGCAGTATTTT
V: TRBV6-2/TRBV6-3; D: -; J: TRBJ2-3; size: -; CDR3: CASKTGVRGADTQYF; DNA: TGTGCCAGCAAAACCGGGGTAAGAGGAGCAGATACGCAGTATTTT
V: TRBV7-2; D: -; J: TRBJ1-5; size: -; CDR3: CASSLQGRGNQPQHF; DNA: TGTGCCAGCAGCTTACAGGGTCGAGGCAATCAGCCCCAGCATTTT
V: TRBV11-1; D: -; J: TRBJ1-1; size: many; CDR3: CASTPAGPGLPEAFF; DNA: TGTGCCAGCACGCCCGCGGGGCCAGGGCTCCCTGAAGCTTTCTTT
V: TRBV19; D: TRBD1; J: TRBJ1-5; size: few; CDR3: CASSIWTGDQPQHF; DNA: TGTGCCAGTAGTATTTGGACAGGAGATCAGCCCCAGCATTTT
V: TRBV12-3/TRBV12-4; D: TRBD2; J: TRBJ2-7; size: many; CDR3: CASRNRTSGRARYEQYF; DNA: TGTGCCAGCAGGAACCGGACTAGCGGGAGGGCCAGGTACGAGCAGTACTTC
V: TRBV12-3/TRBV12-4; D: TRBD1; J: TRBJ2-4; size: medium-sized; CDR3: CASSARDRVAKNIQYF; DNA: TGTGCCAGCAGTGCCCGGGACAGGGTAGCCAAAAACATTCAGTACTTC
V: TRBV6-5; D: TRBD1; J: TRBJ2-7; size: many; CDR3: CASSLPGQVHEQYF; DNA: TGTGCCAGCAGCCTCCCGGGACAGGTCCACGAGCAGTACTTC
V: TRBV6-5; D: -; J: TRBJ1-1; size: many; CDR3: CASSRVTGGIMNTEAFF; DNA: TGTGCCAGCAGTCGAGTCACAGGAGGAATAATGAACACTGAAGCTTTCTTT
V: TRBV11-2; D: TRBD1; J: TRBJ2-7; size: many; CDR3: CASSLDRDYEQYF; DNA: TGTGCCAGCAGCCTAGACAGGGACTACGAGCAGTACTTC
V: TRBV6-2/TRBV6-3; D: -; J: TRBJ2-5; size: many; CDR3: CASSYLQETQYF; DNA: TGTGCCAGCAGTTACCTCCAAGAGACCCAGTACTTC
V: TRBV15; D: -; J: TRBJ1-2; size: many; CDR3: CATSLGGFNYGYTF; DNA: TGTGCCACCAGTCTTGGAGGGTTCAACTATGGCTACACCTTC
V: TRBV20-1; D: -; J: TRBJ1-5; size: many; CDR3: CSAMGASNQPQHF; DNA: TGCAGTGCTATGGGGGCAAGCAATCAGCCCCAGCATTTT
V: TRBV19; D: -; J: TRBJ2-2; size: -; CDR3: CATQGTQNTGELFF; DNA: TGTGCCACCCAAGGAACACAGAACACCGGGGAGCTGTTTTTT
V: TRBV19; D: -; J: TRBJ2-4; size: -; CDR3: CASSTGDTLAKNIQYF; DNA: TGTGCCAGTAGTACAGGAGATACACTAGCCAAAAACATTCAGTACTTC
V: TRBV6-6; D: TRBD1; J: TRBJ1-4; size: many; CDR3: CASSYRTPQGIRATNEKLFF; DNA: TGTGCCAGCAGTTACCGAACCCCACAGGGGATTCGAGCAACTAATGAAAAACTGTTTTTT
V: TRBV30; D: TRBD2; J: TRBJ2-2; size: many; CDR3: CAWDPGLAGVTGELFF; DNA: TGTGCCTGGGATCCGGGACTAGCGGGAGTTACCGGGGAGCTGTTTTTT
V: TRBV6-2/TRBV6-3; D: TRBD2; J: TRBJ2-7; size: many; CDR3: CASSPTSGPNSYEQYF; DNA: TGTGCCAGCAGCCCGACTAGCGGCCCTAACTCCTACGAGCAGTACTTC
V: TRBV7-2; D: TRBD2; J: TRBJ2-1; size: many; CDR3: CASPGQREFYEQFF; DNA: TGTGCCTCTCCAGGCCAGCGGGAGTTTTATGAGCAGTTCTTC
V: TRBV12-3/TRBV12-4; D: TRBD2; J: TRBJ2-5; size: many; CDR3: CASSFAGGQETQYF; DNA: TGTGCCAGCAGTTTCGCGGGGGGACAAGAGACCCAGTACTTC
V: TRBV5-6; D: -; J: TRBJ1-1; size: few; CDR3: CASSLVGTEAFF; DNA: TGTGCCAGCAGCTTGGTGGGCACTGAAGCTTTCTTT
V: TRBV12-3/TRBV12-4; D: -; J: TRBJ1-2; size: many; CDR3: CASRVEGRLYGYTF; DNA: TGTGCCAGCAGGGTTGAGGGGCGACTCTATGGCTACACCTTC
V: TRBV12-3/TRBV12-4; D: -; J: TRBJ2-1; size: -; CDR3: CASSLQGPTSYNEQFF; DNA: TGTGCCAGCAGTTTACAGGGGCCTACCTCCTACAATGAGCAGTTCTTC
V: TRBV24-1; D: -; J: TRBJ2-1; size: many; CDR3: CATSGGSDDEQFF; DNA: TGTGCCACCAGTGGAGGCAGCGATGATGAGCAGTTCTTC
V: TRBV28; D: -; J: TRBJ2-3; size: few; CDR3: CASSLIGTSTDTQYF; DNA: TGTGCCAGCAGTTTAATCGGGACAAGCACAGATACGCAGTATTTT
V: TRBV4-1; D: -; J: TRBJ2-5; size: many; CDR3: CASSQDPETVGTQYF; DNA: TGCGCCAGCAGCCAAGATCCTGAGACTGTCGGGACCCAGTACTTC
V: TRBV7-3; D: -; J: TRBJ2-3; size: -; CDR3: CASSPDPIIGDTQYF; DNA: TGTGCCAGCAGCCCGGACCCTATCATTGGAGATACGCAGTATTTT
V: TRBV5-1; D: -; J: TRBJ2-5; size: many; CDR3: CASSLGTQETQYF; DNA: TGCGCCAGCAGCTTGGGGACTCAAGAGACCCAGTACTTC
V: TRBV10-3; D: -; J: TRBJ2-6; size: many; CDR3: CAIRTSKPDSSVLTF; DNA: TGTGCCATCAGGACCTCAAAGCCTGACTCCAGTGTCCTGACTTTC
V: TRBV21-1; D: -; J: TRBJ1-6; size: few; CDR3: CASSRPGRRYLLLHF; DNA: TGTGCCAGCAGTCGCCCGGGACGGCGATATTTGCTGCTCCACTTT
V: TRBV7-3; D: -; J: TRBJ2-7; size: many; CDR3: CASSLMGLRTYFDEQYF; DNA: TGTGCCAGCAGCTTAATGGGACTTCGCACTTACTTCGACGAGCAGTACTTC
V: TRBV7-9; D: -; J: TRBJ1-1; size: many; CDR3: CASSLMGTEAFF; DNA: TGTGCCAGCAGCTTGATGGGAACTGAAGCTTTCTTT
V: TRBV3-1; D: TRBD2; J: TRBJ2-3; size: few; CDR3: CASSRDYSTDTQYF; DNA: TGTGCCAGCAGCCGGGACTATAGCACAGATACGCAGTATTTT
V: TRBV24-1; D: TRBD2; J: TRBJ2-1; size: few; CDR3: CATESQGLAAYNEQFF; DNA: TGTGCCACCGAGAGTCAGGGACTAGCGGCCTACAATGAGCAGTTCTTC
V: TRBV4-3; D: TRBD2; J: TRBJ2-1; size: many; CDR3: CASSFGLAEYNEQFF; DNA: TGCGCCAGCAGCTTTGGACTAGCGGAGTACAATGAGCAGTTCTTC
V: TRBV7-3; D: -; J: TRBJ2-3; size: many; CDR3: CASMRDSGTDTQYF; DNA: TGTGCCAGCATGCGGGACAGCGGAACAGATACGCAGTATTTT
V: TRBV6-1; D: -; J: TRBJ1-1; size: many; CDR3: CASSEALGWTEAFF; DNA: TGTGCCAGCAGTGAAGCGCTGGGATGGACTGAAGCTTTCTTT
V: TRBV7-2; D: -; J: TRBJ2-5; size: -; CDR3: CASSLAGNGKETQYF; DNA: TGTGCCAGCAGCTTAGCGGGAAACGGGAAAGAGACCCAGTACTTC
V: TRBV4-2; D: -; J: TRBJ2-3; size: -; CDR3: CASSQDRVAGTQYF; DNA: TGTGCCAGCAGCCAAGATCGGGTAGCAGGTACGCAGTATTTT